This T cell receptor (beta chain) emerged from a study of molecular identifiers for immune sequencing clone quantification. Germline V gene sequence: CDR1 MGHRA, CDR2 YSYEKL. J gave up 5 bases and V 8 bases, and 16 bases lay outside the gene matches. This CDR3 has 17 residues. Study observations and caveats: In naive cells, clones above 20 RNA copies held under 1% of molecules, whereas in effector cells they held over 97%.

Notes on this clonotype: Its specificity is not known.

From the PCR reads, TCRdb called clonotypes with MiXCR, one entry per CDR3 protein. The sample consists of approximately 680,000 distinct CDR3 sequences, 25% of them appearing once. V is TRBV4-1 and J is TRBJ2-1; 9 nucleotides agree with TRBD2. Sequences were obtained from naive CD8+ T cells from blood, with Jurkat cell RNA spiked in. The sample's subset: FACS-sorted CD8+CD4-CCR7+CD45RA+ naive T cells. This TCR derives from a human donor in good health. Some libraries in this study had Jurkat cell RNA spiked in. DNA for the CDR3: TGCGCCAGCCGCGCAAACCCCGGGACTAGCTTTCACAATGAGCAGTTCTTC. It codes for CASRANPGTSFHNEQFF.